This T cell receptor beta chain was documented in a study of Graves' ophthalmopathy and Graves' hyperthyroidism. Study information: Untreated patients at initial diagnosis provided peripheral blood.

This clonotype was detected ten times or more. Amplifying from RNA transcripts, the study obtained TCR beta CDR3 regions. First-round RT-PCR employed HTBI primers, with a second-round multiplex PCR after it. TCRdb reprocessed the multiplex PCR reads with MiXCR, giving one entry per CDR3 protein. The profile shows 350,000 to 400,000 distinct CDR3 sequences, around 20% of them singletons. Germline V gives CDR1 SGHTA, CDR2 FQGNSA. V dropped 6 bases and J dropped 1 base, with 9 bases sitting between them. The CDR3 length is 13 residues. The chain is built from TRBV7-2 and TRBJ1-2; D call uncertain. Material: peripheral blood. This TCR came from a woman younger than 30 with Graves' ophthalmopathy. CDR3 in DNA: TGTGCCAGCAGTCCCCAGATTAACTATGGCTACACCTTC. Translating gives CASSPQINYGYTF. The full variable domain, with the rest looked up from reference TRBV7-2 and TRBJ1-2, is GAGVSQSPSNKVTEKGKDVELRCDPISGHTALYWYRQSLGQGLEFLIYFQGNSAPDKSGLPSDRFSAERTGGSVSTLTIQRTQQEDSAVYLCASSPQINYGYTFGSGTRLTVV.